This TCR beta chain derives from a study of regulatory T cells in long-lasting Graves disease (dated by TCRdb to 2020 to 2022). About the study as a whole: Newly diagnosed Graves' disease patients had taken antithyroid drugs for less than 3 months. The study was conducted in China and was registered as a clinical trial. Persistent Graves' disease patients were compared with newly diagnosed Graves' disease patients by peripheral blood TCR sequencing and RNA sequencing. A total of approximately 35 samples underwent TCR sequencing: about 13 from persistent and about 20 from newly diagnosed Graves' disease patients.

Including cysteine and phenylalanine, the CDR3 has 16 amino acids. Only CDR3 DNA is held: 48 bases, read in frame from base 1. Trimming removed 0 bases from V and 6 bases from J; the gene matches leave 6 bases unexplained. The germline V gene provides CDR1 SGDLS and CDR2 YYNGEE. This clonotype was detected once. The specificity of this receptor is unknown. No base-level quality is on record; no much larger clone is a single base apart. One read alone provides weak support. The paper as a whole reports these results and caveats: The authors noted that the small sample size was a limitation that may lower accuracy. Sequencing and analysis were restricted to the TCR beta chain. Patients with persistent disease shared more public clonotypes (around 2,500) than newly diagnosed patients did (more than 900). TRBV28, TRBJ1-2 and TRBJ2-5 were preferentially used in persistent disease, while TRBV20-1 and TRBJ2-1 were favored in newly diagnosed disease. Only peripheral blood was studied, because thyroid tissue, the primary lesion, was inaccessible. Persistent Graves' disease patients showed lower TCR Shannon entropy and fewer highly expanded clones than newly diagnosed patients, suggesting clonal expansion.

The sample's time point label, in plain terms: newly diagnosed GD, antithyroid drugs for less than 3 months. RNA was extracted from PBMCs in TRIzol for both TCR sequencing and RNA sequencing. Graves' disease was diagnosed according to American Thyroid Association guidelines. Patients for the study were recruited at an endocrinology department in Xi'an, China. Each patient gave approximately 9.7 milliliters of peripheral blood, collected in an EDTA anticoagulant tube. Ficoll Paque Plus density gradient separation was used to isolate PBMCs, and no further T cell sorting was done. An Agilent 2100 Bioanalyzer and agarose gel were used to assess RNA quality, and a NanoDrop 2000 was used to measure RNA concentration. Library prep was done by multiplex PCR. The reads were generated on an Illumina HiSeq 4000. To build TCR beta libraries, CDR3 regions were amplified by Arm-PCR using iRepertoire HTBI primers. Before sequencing, the PCR products went through gel purification. The source study handled its data this way. A total of 62 TRBV and some 15 TRBJ segments were identified across samples and were used for gene usage analysis of CDR3 amino acid clonotypes. Filtered high-quality paired reads were merged into contigs using COPE and FqMerger. BLAST was used to align contigs to the IMGT TRBV, TRBD and TRBJ reference genes, and CDR3 was defined following IMGT. Any clonotype with a frequency above 0.1% was counted as a highly expanded clone. Shannon entropy served as the measure of repertoire diversity, while the Gini coefficient captured V-J evenness. A clonotype found in more than one individual was treated as public. TCRdb redid the processing of the public reads, applying fastp at Q25 and MiXCR, and retained in-frame beta chains. Entries that share a CDR3 protein sequence are merged under the most common genes and DNA. It is TCRdb's table, rather than the study itself, that gives the V and J calls and clone size. Present in this sample are about 620,000 distinct CDR3 sequences, about 15% of which were seen just once. Of the sample, approximately 18% is held by the ten largest clones.

The sample also formed part of further work on T cells in Graves' hyperthyroidism and ophthalmopathy. The second source states: Stable Graves' hyperthyroidism was defined as no progression to ophthalmopathy during 18 months of follow-up. The hyperthyroidism patients were between 18 and 65 years old and newly diagnosed, with a disease duration of less than 2 months. Any patient with an uncontrolled infection, another autoimmune disease, pregnancy or lactation was excluded. Diagnoses were established on the basis of clinical symptoms, serum thyroxine and TRAb, thyroid ultrasound, and orbital computed tomography. For the first round of RT-PCR on the TCR CDR3, the HTBI primer set was used together with the Qiagen OneStep RT-PCR kit. Blood samples also contained most of the expanded thyroid clonotypes (frequency above 0.001), which suggests that blood repertoires may reflect thyroid immune responses. In cross-validation, a model built on a 13 V-J signature told ophthalmopathy apart from stable hyperthyroidism with 85% to 90% sensitivity and around 81% specificity, and in testing the same model reached 80%/75%. During validation, the model predicted progression to ophthalmopathy a median of approximately 6.5 months ahead of onset, with roughly 65% sensitivity and about 72% specificity. To identify TCR V-J signatures that set the groups apart, the researchers used a discovery cohort of 100 patients, made up of 40 to 45 with Graves' ophthalmopathy and 55 to 65 with stable Graves' hyperthyroidism. Prospective prediction of ophthalmopathy was tested in an independent validation cohort of some 20 hyperthyroidism patients and 15 to 17 patients who later progressed to ophthalmopathy. The 90 to 100 discovery patients were randomly divided into training and test sets at a 7:3 ratio. Thyroid tissue and blood T-cell repertoires from more than 5 Graves' hyperthyroidism patients were also compared in the study. Following sampling, methimazole starting at 30 mg daily was given to hyperthyroidism patients, and high-dose intravenous methylprednisolone was given to ophthalmopathy patients. The libraries were constructed in a second round of multiplex PCR and then size-selected and purified. Libraries were sequenced paired-end with 100 bp reads on an Illumina HiSeq2000. SOAPnuke was used to process the raw data, removing reads that contained adapters or uncalled bases, had a mean Phred below 15, or lacked an exact match to the constant primer or identifier. COPE v1.2.5 was used to merge the high-quality paired reads, and each unique nucleotide sequence was defined as a clonotype. MiTCR v1.1 was used to align clonotypes to the IMGT TRBV, TRBD and TRBJ reference segments. The analysis was restricted to V-J combinations with a frequency above 0.0001, which together covered 98% to 99.2% of the repertoires. A TCS score was defined as the ratio between F50 (clonal expansion) and ExV (chaos), using BLOSUM62-based TCRdist between CDR3 peptides within each V-J. Welch's t-statistics and random forest reduced 450 to 600 V-J features to roughly 13, which were used in a naive Bayes classifier (R e1071). No statistical method was used to set the sample size in advance, and investigators knew the group allocation. TCR Vbeta CDR3 sequencing of approximately 140 peripheral blood samples (under 45 ophthalmopathy, 75 hyperthyroidism and around 17 progressor patients) is reported in the paper.

This material consisted of peripheral blood mononuclear cells (PBMCs), taken at new diagnosis, from a patient treated with antithyroid drugs. The chain couples TRBV9 to TRBJ2-7, and 13 bases in between align with TRBD2. This TCR was sampled from a woman in her twenties or thirties with Graves disease. Donor details come from another sample of the same person, matched by shared clones. The sequenced DNA is TGTGCCAGCAGCGTAGGTGGACTAGCGGGAGTAGGCGAGCAGTACTTC. This sequence encodes CASSVGGLAGVGEQYF.